This TCR beta chain was documented in a study of graft-versus-host responses after intestinal transplantation. About this clone itself: What it recognizes is unknown.

The method was immunoSEQ multiplex PCR; TCRdb's version includes in-frame clones alone and lacks a portion of them. Of fewer than 110,000 clones in the sample, roughly 86% were seen once. Germline CDR1 is SGHRS and CDR2 is YFSETQ. The CDR3 consists of 12 residues. The ends were cut back, 0 bases at V and 5 bases at J, with 6 bases in the middle. Source: unstimulated CD4+ T cells sorted from spleen or lymph node cells, taken before transplant. The clonotype comes from a human donor who was the organ donor for an intestinal transplant. The chain couples TRBV5-1 to TRBJ2-7; D remains ambiguous. The CDR3 loop is CASSLAANEQYF. CDR3 DNA: TGCGCCAGCAGCTTGGCGGCGAACGAGCAGTACTTC.